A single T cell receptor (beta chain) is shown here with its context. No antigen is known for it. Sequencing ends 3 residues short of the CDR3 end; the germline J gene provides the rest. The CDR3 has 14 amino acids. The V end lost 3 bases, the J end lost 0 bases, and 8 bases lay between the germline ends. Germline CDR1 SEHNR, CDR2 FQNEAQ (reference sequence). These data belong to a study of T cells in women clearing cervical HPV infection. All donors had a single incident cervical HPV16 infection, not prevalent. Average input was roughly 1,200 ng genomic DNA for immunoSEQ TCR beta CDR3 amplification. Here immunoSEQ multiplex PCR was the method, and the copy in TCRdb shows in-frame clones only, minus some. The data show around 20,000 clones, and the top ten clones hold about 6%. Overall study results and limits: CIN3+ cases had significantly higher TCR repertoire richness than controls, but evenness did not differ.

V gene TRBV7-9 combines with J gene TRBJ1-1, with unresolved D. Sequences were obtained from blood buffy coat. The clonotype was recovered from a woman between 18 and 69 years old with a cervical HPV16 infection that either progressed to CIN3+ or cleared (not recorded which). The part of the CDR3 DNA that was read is TGTGCCAGCAGCTTCAACTTAATGAACACTGAA. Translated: CASSFNLMNTE. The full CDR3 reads CASSFNLMNTEAFF. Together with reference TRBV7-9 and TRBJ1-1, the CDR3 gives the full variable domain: DTGVSQNPRHKITKRGQNVTFRCDPISEHNRLYWYRQTLGQGPEFLTYFQNEAQLEKSRLLSDRFSAERPKGSFSTLEIQRTEQGDSAMYLCASSFNLMNTEAFFGQGTRLTVV.